Presented here are 29 T cell receptor beta chains from one specimen sequenced in a study of beta chain features in type 1 diabetes. Study results and caveats: All four CD4+ subsets of Type 1 diabetes patients contained TCRB CDR3s that were moderately but significantly shorter.

Expressed TCRB transcripts were sequenced, since all the RNA that had been isolated was reverse transcribed. TCRdb's table, derived via immunoSEQ multiplex PCR, lists solely in-frame clones and lacks some. The sample lists some 640,000 clones, about an eighth occurring once. Their specific antigens are unknown. The sample taken for sequencing was naive CD4+ T cells from blood. Receptor source: a man aged 18 to 30 with type 1 diabetes.

V usage is TRBV4-2 and J usage is TRBJ2-6; 9 bases match TRBD1. V lost 3 bases and J lost 0; bases outside the gene matches: 6. This CDR3 is built from 18 residues. CDR1 and CDR2 from the germline V gene are LGHNA and YNFKEQ. The DNA of the CDR3 is TGTGCCAGCAGCCAGCACAGGGGGCCGAGCTCTGGGGCCAACGTCCTGACTTTC. Amino acid sequence: CASSQHRGPSSGANVLTF.

The rearrangement joins TRBV7-6 to TRBJ2-4, with 8 bases that match TRBD2. The V segment lost 2 bases and the J segment 5 bases; nucleotides outside the gene matches: 14. The CDR3 runs 18 residues. Germline V gene sequence: CDR1 SGHVS, CDR2 FNYEAQ. The CDR3 DNA follows: TGTGCCAGCAGCTTAACCGGGGGAAGCGGGAGTACCCAAAACATTCAGTACTTC. Its protein product is CASSLTGGSGSTQNIQYF.

This clone was detected a few times. The chain couples TRBV4-1 to TRBJ1-1, with 7 bases aligning to TRBD1. Trimming removed 1 base from V and 4 bases from J; junction bases left unmatched: 6. The CDR3 runs to 15 residues. Germline V gene data show CDR1 as MGHRA and CDR2 as YSYEKL. Written as DNA, the CDR3 is TGCGCCAGCAGCCAAGCGACAGGGCTAGGCACTGAAGCTTTCTTT. It yields the protein CASSQATGLGTEAFF.

This chain joins TRBV9 and TRBJ2-1; D gene uncertain. V was clipped by 0 bases and J by 6 bases, with 7 bases between them. The CDR3 is made up of 13 amino acids. CDR1 SGDLS and CDR2 YYNGEE come from the germline V gene. CDR3 nucleotides: TGTGCCAGCAGCGTAGGCGTTACCAATGAGCAGTTCTTC. It specifies CASSVGVTNEQFF.

This chain joins TRBV7-2 and TRBJ2-5; 9 nucleotides agree with TRBD1. With 3 bases clipped from V and 5 bases from J, the junction kept 7 bases outside the gene matches. Germline CDR1 reads SGHTA; CDR2 reads FQGNSA. The CDR3 is 15 amino acids. The CDR3 DNA is TGTGCCAGCAGCTTTCTGTGGACAGGGGAGGAGACCCAGTACTTC. It codes for CASSFLWTGEETQYF.

A few counts support this clone. The chain couples TRBV28 to TRBJ1-4; a possible D gene is TRBD1 (6 bases). V lost 7 bases and J 8 bases, leaving 17 bases between the germline ends. CDR3 length: 14 amino acids. Germline CDR1 MDHEN, CDR2 SYDVKM. The CDR3, as DNA: TGTGCCAGCACTCCTGGGGACACGCCAGAAAAACTGTTTTTT. It specifies CASTPGDTPEKLFF.

This clone appeared a few times. The chain employs TRBV29-1 and TRBJ1-2; 11 bases line up with TRBD1. Germline lookup yields CDR1 SQVTM and CDR2 ANQGSEA. The junction had 7 bases not matched to a gene; V was cut back by 8 bases and J by 2 bases. The CDR3 is made up of 14 amino acids. The CDR3 DNA reads TGCAGCTCTGGAGGACAGGGGGCAAACTATGGCTACACCTTC. Residues: CSSGGQGANYGYTF.

This clone occurred a few times. The chain is built from TRBV2 and TRBJ2-3; 8 bases agree with TRBD2. This CDR3 region has 15 residues. Germline-derived CDR1 and CDR2 are SNHLY and FYNNEI. Losses at the gene ends were 6 bases for V and 5 bases for J; bases not matched to a gene: 10. The CDR3 here is CASSPEGLGVDTQYF. The CDR3 coding sequence is TGTGCCAGCAGCCCCGAGGGACTAGGAGTAGATACGCAGTATTTT.

This clone was observed a few times. The chain recombines TRBV7-9 with TRBJ2-3; D may be TRBD2 (6 bases). Germline assignment: CDR1 SEHNR and CDR2 FQNEAQ (reference sequence). With 2 bases removed from V and 2 bases from J, the gap between germline ends came to 8 bases. The CDR3 runs to 14 residues. The chain's CDR3 is CASSLKRATDTQYF. The CDR3 DNA follows: TGTGCCAGCAGCTTAAAGCGGGCCACAGATACGCAGTATTTT.

This clone was found a few times. This sequence joins TRBV12-5 and TRBJ2-2; no reliable D call. V dropped 3 bases and J dropped 6 bases, with 14 bases sitting between them. CDR1 LGHNT and CDR2 FRNRAP come from the germline V gene. The CDR3 is 15 residues long. The CDR3 nucleotides are TGTGCTAGTGGTTTAATGTCTGGGCACCCCGGGGAGCTGTTTTTT. This sequence encodes CASGLMSGHPGELFF. The whole variable domain, filled in from reference TRBV12-5 and TRBJ2-2, reads DARVTQTPRHKVTEMGQEVTMRCQPILGHNTVFWYRQTMMQGLELLAYFRNRAPLDDSGMPKDRFSAEMPDATLATLKIQPSEPRDSAVYFCASGLMSGHPGELFFGEGSRLTVL.

The chain is built from TRBV29-1 and TRBJ2-3, with a possible D match to TRBD1 (6 bases). The germline CDR1 and CDR2 sequences are SQVTM and ANQGSEA. The V end lost 4 bases, the J end lost 0 bases, and 17 bases lay between the germline ends. The CDR3 extends over 16 amino acids. The CDR3 DNA reads TGCAGCGTTGGAAGGGACAACACCACTAGCACAGATACGCAGTATTTT. Translated, it gives CSVGRDNTTSTDTQYF.

This rearrangement joins TRBV29-1 to TRBJ2-1, with TRBD2 matching over 7 bases. The V gene's germline CDR1 is SQVTM and CDR2 ANQGSEA. The CDR3 totals 15 residues. V trimming: 7 bases; J trimming: 9 bases; junction bases outside the gene matches: 18. The CDR3 sequence is CSAARLAQGDGEQFF. CDR3 sequence (DNA): TGCAGCGCCGCCAGACTAGCCCAGGGAGATGGTGAGCAGTTCTTC.

This clone has a handful of counts. This sequence joins TRBV30 and TRBJ1-6; TRBD1 aligns across 7 bases. J gave up 4 bases and V 7 bases, and 19 bases lay outside the gene matches. Germline V gives CDR1 GTSNPN, CDR2 SVGIG (reference sequence). This CDR3 spans 18 amino acids. CDR3 DNA sequence: TGTGCCTCCCCTACCCGGGACAGCACAGACCATTATAATTCACCCCTCCACTTT. It yields the protein CASPTRDSTDHYNSPLHF.

The chain recombines TRBV29-1 with TRBJ1-1, with TRBD1 matching over 10 bases. J gave up 4 bases and V 7 bases, and 6 bases lay outside the gene matches. The CDR3 extends over 13 amino acids. The germline gives CDR1 SQVTM, CDR2 ANQGSEA. The CDR3 sequence is CSAATGGVTEAFF. The CDR3 DNA reads TGCAGCGCCGCGACAGGGGGCGTCACTGAAGCTTTCTTT.

V usage is TRBV7-8 and J usage is TRBJ1-4; D is ambiguous. The CDR3 has 15 residues. Germline CDR1 reads SGHVS; CDR2 reads FQNEAQ. Trimming left V 1 base short and J 2 bases short, with 8 bases between. In DNA form, the CDR3 reads TGTGCCAGCAGCTTAGAGGGTTTTACTAATGAAAAACTGTTTTTT. As protein: CASSLEGFTNEKLFF.

This clone was counted only a few times. The V call is TRBV27, the J call TRBJ1-2; 7 bases line up with TRBD1. CDR1 MNHEY and CDR2 SMNVEV come from the germline V gene (reference sequence). After removal of 4 bases from V and 5 bases from J, the junction contained 7 bases not matched to a gene. The CDR3 is 14 residues long. CDR3 nucleotides: TGTGCCAGCAGTTACCGACAGGGCCTTTATGGCTACACCTTC. Residues: CASSYRQGLYGYTF.

This clone was recorded a few times. The gene calls are TRBV5-6 and TRBJ1-1; D remains unclear. The CDR3 is 13 residues long. V lost 0 bases, J lost 5 bases, and 8 bases lay in between. Germline V gene sequence: CDR1 SGHDT, CDR2 YYEEEE. The CDR3, as DNA: TGTGCCAGCAGCTTGGTATCCTGGACTGAAGCTTTCTTT. It translates to CASSLVSWTEAFF.

The rearrangement uses TRBV7-3 and TRBJ2-1, with a possible D match to TRBD2 (6 bases). The germline gives CDR1 SGHTA, CDR2 FQGTGA. Deletions cut 2 bases from V and 0 bases from J, with 17 bases between. The CDR3 is 18 amino acids. The CDR3 DNA is TGTGCCAGCAGCTTAGATTTACTAGCCCGAAGCTCCTACAATGAGCAGTTCTTC. Translated: CASSLDLLARSSYNEQFF.

V and J are TRBV28 and TRBJ2-7; D uncertain. Trimming cost V 5 bases and J 6 bases, with 20 bases left between them. The CDR3 totals 15 residues. Germline loops: CDR1 MDHEN, CDR2 SYDVKM. The CDR3 sequence: CASSPLFRARTEQYF. CDR3 DNA: TGTGCCAGCAGTCCCCTCTTCCGGGCTAGGACCGAGCAGTACTTC.

This rearrangement joins TRBV30 to TRBJ1-5; possibly TRBD1 for D (5 bases). Trimming took 4 bases from V and 7 from J, leaving 11 bases between them. Germline V gene data show CDR1 as GTSNPN and CDR2 as SVGIG (reference sequence). There are 12 residues in the CDR3. The CDR3, as DNA: TGTGCCTGGACCCGGGACGGACAGCCCCAGCATTTT. This gives the protein CAWTRDGQPQHF.

For this clone: A junction end diverges from the germline sequence, so it may reflect a read error. The CDR3 loop reads CASSLDLVAGVTHDF. CDR3 sequence (DNA): TGTGCCAGCAGCTTGGATTTAGTAGCGGGGGTCACCCATGACTTC. The genes are TRBV5-4 and TRBJ2-5, with TRBD2 matching over 9 bases. This CDR3 comprises 15 residues. Germline V CDR1 and CDR2: SGHNT, YYREEE (reference sequence).

To note about this clone: Other DNA sequences in the sample encode the same CDR3. V usage is TRBV9 and J usage is TRBJ2-1, with D unresolved. Germline V gene lookup returns CDR1 SGDLS and CDR2 YYNGEE. The germline V and J ends were trimmed by 1 base and 0 bases, with 8 bases remaining between them. This CDR3 is 15 amino acids long. CDR3 sequence (DNA): TGTGCCAGCAGCGTACTTGGGGACTCCTACAATGAGCAGTTCTTC. Translated: CASSVLGDSYNEQFF.

This clone was seen more than once but under ten times. V usage is TRBV2 and J usage is TRBJ2-5, with TRBD1 matching over 10 bases. CDR1 and CDR2 (germline): SNHLY, FYNNEI. V shed 6 bases, J shed 3 bases, and the junction held 4 bases outside the gene matches. CDR3 length: 14 residues. The CDR3 loop reads CASRRGQGKETQYF. In nucleotides, the CDR3 is TGTGCCAGCAGGAGGGGACAGGGGAAAGAGACCCAGTACTTC.

This clone appeared a few times. The genes are TRBV12-5 and TRBJ2-1; TRBD2 is a possible D gene (5 bases). V dropped 7 bases and J dropped 9 bases, with 22 bases sitting between them. Germline CDR1 is LGHNT and CDR2 is FRNRAP. The CDR3 contains 15 residues. This chain's CDR3 is CASAQQTTREGEQFF. The CDR3 DNA follows: TGTGCTAGTGCTCAACAAACCACGAGAGAGGGTGAGCAGTTCTTC.

The chain carries TRBV4-1 and TRBJ2-2, with TRBD1 matching 9 bases. The germline V gene has CDR1 MGHRA and CDR2 YSYEKL. The trim removed 1 base at V and 3 bases at J, leaving 0 bases unmatched. This CDR3 is 15 amino acids long. The CDR3 loop is CASSQGDRDTGELFF. DNA for the CDR3: TGCGCCAGCAGCCAAGGGGACAGGGACACCGGGGAGCTGTTTTTT.

The chain has TRBV18 and TRBJ1-1, with D unresolved. Germline CDR1 and CDR2: KGHSH and LQKENI. The CDR3 runs to 15 residues. V was shortened by 0 bases and J by 2 bases, with 10 bases between the two germline ends. CDR3 DNA sequence: TGTGCCAGCTCACCACCGGGTATCCCCAACACTGAAGCTTTCTTT. It is translated as CASSPPGIPNTEAFF.

The V and J genes are TRBV5-4 and TRBJ1-2; 9 bases are a match to TRBD1. This CDR3 region has 14 residues. V was clipped by 4 bases and J by 7 bases; unmatched bases: 8. CDR1 SGHNT and CDR2 YYREEE come from the germline V gene (reference sequence). The CDR3 reads CASSPWTGDGGYTF. DNA of the CDR3: TGTGCCAGCAGCCCATGGACAGGGGACGGTGGCTACACCTTC.

In this sample, this clone turned up a few times. This rearrangement joins TRBV10-3 to TRBJ2-7, with TRBD2 as a possible D gene (6 bases). V was pared by 6 bases and J by 0 bases, with 15 bases between. The CDR3 totals 15 residues. Per germline, CDR1 ENHRY and CDR2 SYGVKD. CDR3 DNA sequence: TGTGCCATCAGGGACGGACTATGGAGCTCCTACGAGCAGTACTTC. It yields the protein CAIRDGLWSSYEQYF.

Note on this clone: This CDR3 is also generated by other DNA sequences in the sample. The J gene is TRBJ2-6, the V gene TRBV10-3; TRBD2 agrees at 7 bases. The CDR3 extends over 13 amino acids. V trimming: 11 bases; J trimming: 1 base; junction bases outside the gene matches: 2. Germline lookup yields CDR1 ENHRY and CDR2 SYGVKD. The CDR3 coding sequence is TGTGCCGGCGGGGGTTCTGGGGCCAACGTCCTGACTTTC. The encoded protein is CAGGGSGANVLTF.